A selection of T cell receptor beta chains follows, all from one sample in a study of T cells in Graves' hyperthyroidism and ophthalmopathy. Each CDR3 protein gets one entry after TCRdb re-called the multiplex PCR reads with MiXCR. Here the sample spans 350,000 or so distinct CDR3 sequences, 18% being singletons. The sequencing sample was made of blood. The origin of the receptors is a middle-aged woman with Graves' ophthalmopathy. CDR3s include the opening cysteine and the closing phenylalanine or tryptophan. The order of the fields is V gene, clone size, J gene, D gene, CDR3 protein, CDR3 DNA. D genes are given only for firm matches. Where a row states a size, it is once, few, many or the class of an expanded clone; other rows omit it.

TRBV28,.,TRBJ2-5,TRBD1,CASSLLDRGPETQYF,TGTGCCAGCAGTTTGTTGGACAGGGGGCCAGAGACCCAGTACTTC
TRBV12-3/TRBV12-4,many,TRBJ2-2,TRBD2,CASTPGTGGGTGELFF,TGTGCCAGCACCCCAGGAACGGGAGGGGGTACCGGGGAGCTGTTTTTT
TRBV28,few,TRBJ2-4,.,CASSFELGVNIQYF,TGTGCCAGCAGTTTCGAGCTAGGCGTAAACATTCAGTACTTC
TRBV7-8,many,TRBJ2-7,.,CASSFSEYEQYF,TGTGCCAGCAGCTTTAGCGAATACGAGCAGTACTTC
TRBV24-1,many,TRBJ2-7,TRBD2,CATSDLTSGGTYEQYF,TGTGCCACCAGTGATTTAACTAGCGGGGGAACCTACGAGCAGTACTTC
TRBV24-1,.,TRBJ2-5,TRBD1,CATSDFGQGRGETQYF,TGTGCCACCAGTGATTTCGGACAGGGAAGGGGAGAGACCCAGTACTTC
TRBV4-3,many,TRBJ2-2,.,CASSQDANTGELFF,TGCGCCAGCAGCCAAGACGCGAACACCGGGGAGCTGTTTTTT
TRBV2,many,TRBJ2-7,.,CASSVGRGSSYEQYF,TGTGCCAGCAGTGTGGGCAGAGGGAGCTCCTACGAGCAGTACTTC
TRBV30,many,TRBJ1-5,.,CAWSADTNQPQHF,TGTGCCTGGAGTGCCGACACCAATCAGCCCCAGCATTTT
TRBV6-1,many,TRBJ2-7,TRBD1,CASRKSGTDTYEQYF,TGTGCCAGCAGGAAGTCCGGGACAGACACCTACGAGCAGTACTTC
TRBV27,many,TRBJ2-7,TRBD1,CASSATGTGEADYEQYF,TGTGCCAGCAGTGCGACCGGGACAGGGGAGGCCGACTACGAGCAGTACTTC
TRBV6-4,many,TRBJ2-5,TRBD2,CASSRREGKTQYF,TGTGCCAGCAGCAGAAGGGAGGGAAAGACCCAGTACTTC
TRBV4-1,many,TRBJ1-3,.,CASSQPPRGSGNTIYF,TGCGCCAGCAGCCAGCCCCCCAGGGGCTCTGGAAACACCATATATTTT
TRBV24-1,many,TRBJ1-6,TRBD1,CATSDLQGGQERNSPLHF,TGTGCCACCAGTGATTTGCAGGGCGGACAGGAAAGGAATTCACCCCTCCACTTT
TRBV28,many,TRBJ1-2,TRBD1,CASRTGTGGTYGYTF,TGTGCCAGCAGAACCGGGACAGGGGGCACCTATGGCTACACCTTC
TRBV12-3/TRBV12-4,.,TRBJ2-2,.,CASGLWGGELFF,TGTGCCAGCGGACTTTGGGGCGGGGAGCTGTTTTTT
TRBV28,.,TRBJ1-5,.,CASSPTAGNQPQHF,TGTGCCAGCAGTCCCACCGCGGGCAATCAGCCCCAGCATTTT
TRBV10-2,many,TRBJ2-7,.,CASSEELNYEQYF,TGCGCCAGCAGTGAGGAACTGAACTACGAGCAGTACTTC
TRBV7-2,many,TRBJ2-7,.,CASSPRSGNEQYF,TGTGCCAGCAGCCCCCGGTCGGGGAACGAGCAGTACTTC
TRBV7-8,many,TRBJ2-5,.,CASSPGLLLYQETQYF,TGTGCCAGCAGCCCAGGACTACTACTGTACCAAGAGACCCAGTACTTC
TRBV5-6,.,TRBJ2-1,TRBD2,CASSLASGGPWSEQFF,TGTGCCAGCAGCTTGGCTAGCGGAGGTCCATGGAGTGAGCAGTTCTTC
TRBV2,many,TRBJ2-5,.,CASMNLGPEETQYF,TGTGCCAGTATGAACCTTGGGCCTGAAGAGACCCAGTACTTC
TRBV12-3/TRBV12-4,many,TRBJ1-3,.,CASSFQASGNTIYF,TGTGCCAGCAGTTTTCAAGCTTCAGGAAACACCATATATTTT
TRBV20-1,.,TRBJ2-5,TRBD2,CSARPGGPVETQYF,TGCAGTGCTAGGCCGGGAGGGCCGGTAGAGACCCAGTACTTC
TRBV6-5,many,TRBJ2-7,TRBD1,CASSYATGTGGTYEQYF,TGTGCCAGCAGTTACGCGACCGGGACAGGGGGTACGTACGAGCAGTACTTC
TRBV4-2,.,TRBJ2-7,.,CASSQDLGLRGNSYEQYF,TGTGCCAGCAGCCAAGATCTCGGGTTAAGGGGAAACTCCTACGAGCAGTACTTC
TRBV28,many,TRBJ1-5,.,CASTRSGTGNQPQHF,TGTGCCAGCACCCGATCCGGGACGGGGAATCAGCCCCAGCATTTT
TRBV6-1,.,TRBJ2-7,TRBD1,CASRRSTGGRSSEQYF,TGTGCCAGCAGGCGCTCAACAGGGGGTCGATCCTCCGAGCAGTACTTC
TRBV28,many,TRBJ1-2,.,CASSLGDGTSNYGYTF,TGTGCCAGCAGTTTAGGGGACGGAACCTCTAACTATGGCTACACCTTC
TRBV6-1,many,TRBJ2-1,TRBD2,CATVFEREPYNEQFF,TGTGCCACCGTTTTTGAGCGGGAGCCCTACAATGAGCAGTTCTTC
TRBV28,.,TRBJ2-6,.,CASNDRANVLTF,TGTGCCAGCAACGACAGGGCCAACGTCCTGACTTTC
TRBV20-1,many,TRBJ2-7,.,CSVPPRGQNYEQYF,TGCAGTGTTCCACCGCGGGGACAAAACTACGAGCAGTACTTC
TRBV9,many,TRBJ2-7,.,CASSADGGYEQYF,TGTGCCAGCAGCGCCGATGGGGGGTACGAGCAGTACTTC
TRBV6-5,.,TRBJ1-1,.,CASSYGTTGTEAFF,TGTGCCAGCAGTTACGGGACGACGGGGACTGAAGCTTTCTTT
TRBV12-3/TRBV12-4,.,TRBJ2-5,TRBD2,CASSQLADSQETQYF,TGTGCCAGCAGTCAGCTAGCGGATTCCCAAGAGACCCAGTACTTC
TRBV28,many,TRBJ2-6,.,CASSLPGAGGANVLTF,TGTGCCAGCAGTTTACCAGGGGCGGGCGGGGCCAACGTCCTGACTTTC
TRBV28,many,TRBJ1-5,.,CASRQNQPQHF,TGTGCCAGCCGCCAAAATCAGCCCCAGCATTTT
TRBV4-1,many,TRBJ1-2,.,CASSQGTGSALYGYTF,TGCGCCAGCAGCCAAGGCACAGGGAGTGCTCTCTATGGCTACACCTTC
TRBV20-1,many,TRBJ2-7,.,CSLIGSKKAGEQYF,TGCAGCCTCATCGGGAGCAAAAAGGCAGGCGAGCAGTACTTC
TRBV6-5,many,TRBJ2-5,TRBD1,CASSTGTAQETQYF,TGTGCCAGCAGTACCGGGACAGCGCAAGAGACCCAGTACTTC
TRBV6-1,.,TRBJ1-1,TRBD1,CASRMSSGQEVTEAFF,TGTGCCAGCAGAATGAGTTCAGGACAGGAGGTAACTGAAGCTTTCTTT
TRBV7-2,many,TRBJ2-7,TRBD2,CASRYSSGTYEQYF,TGTGCCAGCAGATATTCTAGCGGTACCTACGAGCAGTACTTC